A single sample gave rise to the 26 T cell receptor beta chains below, sequenced in a study of T cells in Graves' hyperthyroidism and ophthalmopathy. The TCR beta CDR3 regions underwent amplification using RNA transcripts as the source. Researchers ran a first-round RT-PCR on the TCR CDR3 using the HTBI primer set. MiXCR, applied by TCRdb to the multiplex PCR reads, yields one record per CDR3 protein. Of about 300,000 distinct CDR3 sequences in the sample, about 25% were seen once. Material for sequencing was blood. These receptors originate from a man aged 35-49 years with Graves' hyperthyroidism that later progressed to Graves' ophthalmopathy.

J is TRBJ1-1 and V is TRBV28, with no clear D. With 1 base removed from V and 1 base from J, the gap between germline ends came to 7 bases. The CDR3 totals 14 residues. The V gene's germline CDR1 is MDHEN and CDR2 SYDVKM. CDR3 sequence reads: CASSLSRPNTEAFF. CDR3 DNA sequence: TGTGCCAGCAGTTTATCCAGACCGAACACTGAAGCTTTCTTT. The full variable domain, completed using reference TRBV28 and TRBJ1-1, is DVKVTQSSRYLVKRTGEKVFLECVQDMDHENMFWYRQDPGLGLRLIYFSYDVKMKEKGDIPEGYSVSREKKERFSLILESASTNQTSMYLCASSLSRPNTEAFFGQGTRLTVV.

This clonotype was seen many times. This chain uses TRBV7-2 with TRBJ2-5; D is possibly TRBD1 (6 bases). V lost 5 bases to trimming and J lost 4 bases, with 20 bases between them. Germline CDR1 and CDR2: SGHTA and FQGNSA. CDR3 length: 16 residues. CDR3 in DNA: TGTGCCAGCAGCGCCACCCTGGGACACCCTGGAGAGACCCAGTACTTC. This encodes CASSATLGHPGETQYF. Full variable domain (rest looked up from reference TRBV7-2 and TRBJ2-5): GAGVSQSPSNKVTEKGKDVELRCDPISGHTALYWYRQSLGQGLEFLIYFQGNSAPDKSGLPSDRFSAERTGGSVSTLTIQRTQQEDSAVYLCASSATLGHPGETQYFGPGTRLLVL.

This clonotype was counted a single time. This sequence joins TRBV2 and TRBJ2-7; weak D call: TRBD2 (7 bases). The V end lost 6 bases, the J end lost 4 bases, and 19 bases lay between the germline ends. There are 15 residues in the CDR3. CDR1 SNHLY and CDR2 FYNNEI come from the germline V gene. CDR3 amino acids: CASRLGAGVEYEQYF. The CDR3 DNA sequence: TGTGCCAGCAGGTTGGGGGCGGGAGTGGAATACGAGCAGTACTTC.

This clonotype was recorded many times. This sequence joins TRBV10-1 and TRBJ2-2; no definite D call. CDR1 WNHNN and CDR2 SYGVQD come from the germline V gene (reference sequence). The V end lost 5 bases, the J end lost 6 bases, and 10 bases lay between the germline ends. The CDR3 consists of 13 residues. The CDR3 spells CASSQTVAGELFF. For the CDR3, the DNA is TGCGCCAGCAGTCAGACCGTCGCCGGGGAGCTGTTTTTT.

This clonotype was recorded at least ten times. The chain recombines TRBV29-1 with TRBJ2-2, with TRBD1 as a possible D gene (5 bases). This CDR3 contains 13 residues. Trimming pared 7 bases from V and 1 base from J, leaving 10 bases between. Germline CDR1 SQVTM, CDR2 ANQGSEA. As DNA, the CDR3 is TGCAGCGCCGAAGGGGTGAACACCGGGGAGCTGTTTTTT. It specifies CSAEGVNTGELFF.

The rearrangement uses TRBV20-1 and TRBJ2-4; a weak D match, TRBD1 (7 bases). This CDR3 has 17 residues. The V end was cut by 3 bases, the J end by 0 bases, with 18 bases between. Germline loops: CDR1 DFQATT, CDR2 SNEGSKA (reference sequence). CDR3 sequence reads: CSARRGQLNLAKNIQYF. CDR3 in DNA: TGCAGTGCTAGGCGGGGACAGCTAAATCTAGCCAAAAACATTCAGTACTTC.

This clonotype was counted ten times or more. The V call is TRBV10-2, the J call TRBJ1-5; D gene uncertain. The CDR3 runs 15 residues. Germline values: CDR1 WSHSY, CDR2 SAAADI. The V gene lost 5 bases and the J gene lost 4 bases, with 15 bases spanning the gap. CDR3 sequence: CASSSSTARNQPQHF. The CDR3 nucleotides read TGCGCCAGCAGTTCGTCCACAGCTCGTAATCAGCCCCAGCATTTT.

This clonotype was observed many times. The CDR3 loop is CASSLAPKNQPQHF. Written as DNA, the CDR3 is TGTGCCAGCAGCTTAGCGCCCAAAAATCAGCCCCAGCATTTT. The chain links TRBV7-8 to TRBJ1-5; D call uncertain. V was clipped by 0 bases and J by 4 bases, with 7 bases between them. The CDR3 is made up of 14 amino acids. CDR1 and CDR2 from the germline V gene are SGHVS and FQNEAQ. Variable domain in full (rest from reference TRBV7-8 and TRBJ1-5): GAGVSQSPRYKVAKRGQDVALRCDPISGHVSLFWYQQALGQGPEFLTYFQNEAQLDKSGLPSDRFFAERPEGSVSTLKIQRTQQEDSAVYLCASSLAPKNQPQHFGDGTRLSIL.

In this sample, this clonotype turned up many times. The chain carries TRBV7-2 and TRBJ2-7; D unclear. Germline V gene lookup returns CDR1 SGHTA and CDR2 FQGNSA. The CDR3 length is 13 residues. Trimming stripped 1 base from V and 3 bases from J, with 7 bases between. CDR3 DNA sequence: TGTGCCAGCAGCTTAGGGGCCGGCTACGAGCAGTACTTC. Translating it yields CASSLGAGYEQYF. Using reference TRBV7-2 and TRBJ2-7 for the parts outside the CDR3, the full variable domain is GAGVSQSPSNKVTEKGKDVELRCDPISGHTALYWYRQSLGQGLEFLIYFQGNSAPDKSGLPSDRFSAERTGGSVSTLTIQRTQQEDSAVYLCASSLGAGYEQYFGPGTRLTVT.

V and J are TRBV6-5 and TRBJ2-7, with D unresolved. This CDR3 is 11 amino acids long. V was pared by 4 bases and J by 6 bases, with 7 bases between. CDR1 is MNHEY, CDR2 SVGAGI, per germline. CDR3 in amino acids: CASSLPPEQYF. In DNA form, the CDR3 reads TGTGCCAGCAGTTTACCACCCGAGCAGTACTTC.

Many counts were recorded for this clonotype. At one of its ends the junction is not consistent with the germline gene, which may arise from a read error. The chain carries TRBV12-3 or TRBV12-4 and TRBJ2-5; D unclear. The length of the CDR3 is 12 residues. The CDR3 DNA follows: TGTGCCAGCAGTTTAACTGAAGACACCCAGTACTTC. Translation gives CASSLTEDTQYF.

This chain uses TRBV29-1 with TRBJ1-1; 10 bases are shared with TRBD1. Germline V CDR1 and CDR2: SQVTM, ANQGSEA. J gave up 11 bases and V 1 base, and 7 bases lay outside the gene matches. CDR3 length: 13 amino acids. Here the CDR3 reads CSVEAGQGNKAFF. The CDR3 nucleotides read TGCAGCGTTGAAGCGGGACAGGGGAATAAGGCTTTCTTT.

The rearrangement uses TRBV12-3 or TRBV12-4 and TRBJ1-1; no definite D call. V was cut by 0 bases and J by 0 bases, with 8 bases left in between. This CDR3 spans 15 amino acids. CDR3: CASSLAPSLNTEAFF. CDR3 coding DNA: TGTGCCAGCAGTTTAGCTCCCAGCCTGAACACTGAAGCTTTCTTT.

This clonotype occurred many times. The rearrangement uses TRBV5-5 and TRBJ2-7, with 7 positions matching TRBD2. The J segment lost 2 bases and the V segment lost 2 bases, leaving 4 bases of the junction unmatched. Germline loops: CDR1 SGHKS, CDR2 YYEKEE (reference sequence). This CDR3 comprises 14 residues. The CDR3 reads CASSLRDYPYEQYF. DNA of the CDR3: TGTGCCAGCAGCTTACGGGACTATCCCTACGAGCAGTACTTC.

This clonotype was seen ten or more times. This chain joins TRBV6-5 and TRBJ1-1; TRBD1 is a possible D gene (5 bases). Germline V gene lookup returns CDR1 MNHEY and CDR2 SVGAGI. The length of the CDR3 is 14 residues. V was trimmed by 2 bases and J by 2 bases, leaving 9 bases between them. The CDR3: CASSYRGTNTEAFF. As DNA, the CDR3 is TGTGCCAGCAGTTACAGGGGTACTAACACTGAAGCTTTCTTT.

At least ten counts were recorded for this clonotype. The chain couples TRBV19 to TRBJ1-5; unclear D gene. The CDR3 contains 14 residues. Germline V gives CDR1 LNHDA, CDR2 SQIVND (reference sequence). Trimming took off 5 bases at V and 6 bases at J, with 14 bases between the two ends. CDR3 nucleotides: TGTGCCAGTAGTGTCCGGGGTTTCAGTCAGCCCCAGCATTTT. Translated, it gives CASSVRGFSQPQHF. The variable domain in full, completed from reference TRBV19 and TRBJ1-5, reads DGGITQSPKYLFRKEGQNVTLSCEQNLNHDAMYWYRQDPGQGLRLIYYSQIVNDFQKGDIAEGYSVSREKKESFPLTVTSAQKNPTAFYLCASSVRGFSQPQHFGDGTRLSIL.

The table lists this clonotype with many counts. The chain joins TRBV20-1 to TRBJ1-1; a weak D match, TRBD1 (6 bases). The V gene's germline CDR1 is DFQATT and CDR2 SNEGSKA (reference sequence). V gave up 0 bases and J gave up 6 bases, with 26 bases separating them. The CDR3 is 18 amino acids. The CDR3 sequence is CSARDPGGRGEASSEAFF. For the CDR3, the DNA is TGCAGTGCTAGAGATCCGGGGGGGAGGGGGGAGGCATCCTCTGAAGCTTTCTTT.

This clonotype was found many times. The chain is built from TRBV6-5 and TRBJ1-5, with 7 bases identical to TRBD1. The CDR3 extends over 15 amino acids. V lost 0 bases, J lost 7 bases, and 6 bases stayed unmatched. The germline gives CDR1 MNHEY, CDR2 SVGAGI. The CDR3 region has the DNA TGTGCCAGCAGTTACTCAAGGTCAGGGGGACAGCCCCAGCATTTT. Protein sequence: CASSYSRSGGQPQHF.

The chain couples TRBV28 to TRBJ1-1; unclear D gene. Per the germline V gene, CDR1 is MDHEN and CDR2 is SYDVKM. This CDR3 contains 14 residues. With 3 bases removed from V and 4 bases from J, the gap between germline ends came to 12 bases. The CDR3 protein is CASSFRTVGTEAFF. As DNA, the CDR3 is TGTGCCAGCAGTTTCAGGACCGTGGGCACTGAAGCTTTCTTT. The entire variable domain, with the rest obtained from reference TRBV28 and TRBJ1-1, is as follows: DVKVTQSSRYLVKRTGEKVFLECVQDMDHENMFWYRQDPGLGLRLIYFSYDVKMKEKGDIPEGYSVSREKKERFSLILESASTNQTSMYLCASSFRTVGTEAFFGQGTRLTVV.

This clonotype was counted ten times or more. V is TRBV30 and J is TRBJ2-2; D is possibly TRBD2 (5 bases). The V end lost 1 base, the J end lost 5 bases, and 11 bases lay between the germline ends. CDR1 and CDR2 (germline): GTSNPN, SVGIG (reference sequence). This CDR3 region has 14 residues. The CDR3 DNA reads as TGTGCCTGGAGTGGTGTGAGGGCGACCGGGGAGCTGTTTTTT. Amino acid sequence: CAWSGVRATGELFF. The whole variable domain, remainder taken from reference TRBV30 and TRBJ2-2, is SQTIHQWPATLVQPVGSPLSLECTVEGTSNPNLYWYRQAAGRGLQLLFYSVGIGQISSEVPQNLSASRPQDRQFILSSKKLLLSDSGFYLCAWSGVRATGELFFGEGSRLTVL.

This clonotype was seen ten or more times. V usage is TRBV5-1 and J usage is TRBJ1-1; D unclear. V gave up 0 bases and J gave up 1 base, with 7 bases separating them. The CDR3 consists of 14 residues. Germline assignment: CDR1 SGHRS and CDR2 YFSETQ. CDR3: CASSLEERNTEAFF. CDR3 in DNA: TGCGCCAGCAGCTTGGAGGAGAGGAACACTGAAGCTTTCTTT.

This clonotype came up many times. The V gene is TRBV12-3 or TRBV12-4, the J gene TRBJ1-6; D gene uncertain. CDR3 length: 12 amino acids. V lost 5 bases to trimming and J lost 6 bases, with 5 bases between them. This CDR3 reads CASSTRNSPLHF. The CDR3 DNA reads TGTGCCAGCAGTACCCGTAATTCACCCCTCCACTTT.

This clonotype was picked up many times. The chain joins TRBV28 to TRBJ2-7; TRBD1 matches at 12 bases. Germline CDR1 is MDHEN and CDR2 is SYDVKM. The CDR3 has 18 amino acids. V lost 6 bases and J lost 4; bases outside the gene matches: 16. The CDR3 bases are TGTGCCAGCAGCCCAACGAGGTCGGGACAGGGGGCGCGGTACGAGCAGTACTTC. This codes for CASSPTRSGQGARYEQYF.

V gene TRBV6-2 or TRBV6-3 combines with J gene TRBJ1-1, with a weak D call TRBD1 (5 bases). Germline assignment: CDR1 MNHEY and CDR2 SVGEGT. V was cut by 6 bases and J by 4 bases, with 12 bases left in between. The CDR3 sequence is 13 residues long. The DNA for the CDR3 is TGTGCCAGCAGCTCCAGGGTTGGCACTGAAGCTTTCTTT. As protein: CASSSRVGTEAFF.

Many counts were recorded for this clonotype. The chain carries TRBV28 and TRBJ2-7, with D perhaps given as TRBD1 or TRBD2 (5 bases each). V gave up 5 bases and J gave up 2 bases, with 19 bases separating them. Germline CDR1 reads MDHEN; CDR2 reads SYDVKM. This CDR3 spans 16 amino acids. CDR3 in DNA: TGTGCCAGCAGTAGATTCCGGGACCTCCGCCCCTACGAGCAGTACTTC. It codes for CASSRFRDLRPYEQYF.

The V gene is TRBV5-8, the J gene TRBJ1-5; D is uncertain. Trimming removed 0 bases from V and 9 bases from J, with 16 bases in between. The CDR3 sequence is 15 residues long. CDR1 SGHTS and CDR2 YDEGEE come from the germline V gene. CDR3: CASSLAGLGGRPQHF. CDR3 bases: TGTGCCAGCAGCTTGGCCGGGCTAGGCGGGCGGCCCCAGCATTTT.